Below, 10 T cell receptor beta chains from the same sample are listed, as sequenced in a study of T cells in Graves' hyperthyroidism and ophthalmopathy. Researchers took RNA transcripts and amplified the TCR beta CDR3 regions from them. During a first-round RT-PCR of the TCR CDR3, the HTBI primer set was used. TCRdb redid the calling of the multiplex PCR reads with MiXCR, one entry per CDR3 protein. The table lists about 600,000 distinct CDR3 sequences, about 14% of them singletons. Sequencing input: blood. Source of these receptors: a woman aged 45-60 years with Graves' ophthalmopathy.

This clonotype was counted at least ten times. CDR3 protein: CASSLYSSYGTEAFF. CDR3 bases: TGTGCCAGCAGTTTATATTCCTCATACGGCACTGAAGCTTTCTTT. The chain links TRBV27 to TRBJ1-1; D call uncertain. The V gene's germline CDR1 is MNHEY and CDR2 SMNVEV (reference sequence). The CDR3 has 15 residues. Trimming stripped 1 base from V and 4 bases from J, with 13 bases between.

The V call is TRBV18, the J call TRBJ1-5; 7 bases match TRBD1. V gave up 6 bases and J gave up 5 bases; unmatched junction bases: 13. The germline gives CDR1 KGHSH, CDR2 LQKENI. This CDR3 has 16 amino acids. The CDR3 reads CASSPQGQRTHQPQHF. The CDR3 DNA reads TGTGCCAGCTCCCCCCAGGGACAGCGGACCCATCAGCCCCAGCATTTT. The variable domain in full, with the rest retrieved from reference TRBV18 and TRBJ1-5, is NAGVMQNPRHLVRRRGQEARLRCSPMKGHSHVYWYRQLPEEGLKFMVYLQKENIIDESGMPKERFSAEFPKEGPSILRIQQVVRGDSAAYFCASSPQGQRTHQPQHFGDGTRLSIL.

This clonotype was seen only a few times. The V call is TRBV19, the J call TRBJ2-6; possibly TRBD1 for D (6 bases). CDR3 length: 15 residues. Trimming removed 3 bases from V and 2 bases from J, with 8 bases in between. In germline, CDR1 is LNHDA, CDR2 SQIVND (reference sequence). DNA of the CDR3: TGTGCCAGTAGTATCGGGACAACTGGGGCCAACGTCCTGACTTTC. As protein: CASSIGTTGANVLTF.

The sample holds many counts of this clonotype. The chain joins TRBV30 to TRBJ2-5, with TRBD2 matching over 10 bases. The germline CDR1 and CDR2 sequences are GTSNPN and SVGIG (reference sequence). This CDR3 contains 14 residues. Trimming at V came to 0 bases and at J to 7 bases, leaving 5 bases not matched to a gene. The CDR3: CAWSVSGRLGTQYF. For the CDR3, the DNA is TGTGCCTGGAGTGTTAGCGGGAGGCTGGGGACCCAGTACTTC.

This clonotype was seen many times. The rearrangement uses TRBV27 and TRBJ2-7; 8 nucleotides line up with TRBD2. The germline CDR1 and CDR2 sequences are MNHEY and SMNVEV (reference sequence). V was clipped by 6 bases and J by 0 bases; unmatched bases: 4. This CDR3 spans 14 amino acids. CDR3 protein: CASRGLDNSYEQYF. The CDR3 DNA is TGTGCCAGCAGGGGACTAGACAACTCCTACGAGCAGTACTTC.

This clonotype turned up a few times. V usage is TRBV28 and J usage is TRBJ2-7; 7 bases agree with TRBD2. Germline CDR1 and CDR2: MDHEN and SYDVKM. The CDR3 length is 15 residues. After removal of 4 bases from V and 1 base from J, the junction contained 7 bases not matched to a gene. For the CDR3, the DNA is TGTGCCAGCAGTTCCATAGCGGGTCCTTCCTACGAGCAGTACTTC. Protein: CASSSIAGPSYEQYF.

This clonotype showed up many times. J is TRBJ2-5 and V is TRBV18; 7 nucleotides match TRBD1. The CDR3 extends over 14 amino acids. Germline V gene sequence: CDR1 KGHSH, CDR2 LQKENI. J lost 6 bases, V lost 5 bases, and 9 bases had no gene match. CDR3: CASSAGQARKTQYF. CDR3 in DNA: TGTGCCAGCTCAGCCGGACAGGCGAGAAAGACCCAGTACTTC.

DNA of the CDR3: TGTGCCAGTAAGATATCGTACAGTAGCTCCTACGAGCAGTACTTC. This sequence encodes CASKISYSSSYEQYF. The rearrangement joins TRBV19 to TRBJ2-7; D ambiguous. Germline V gene lookup returns CDR1 LNHDA and CDR2 SQIVND (reference sequence). The V end was cut by 7 bases, the J end by 0 bases, with 16 bases between. The CDR3 is 15 residues long.

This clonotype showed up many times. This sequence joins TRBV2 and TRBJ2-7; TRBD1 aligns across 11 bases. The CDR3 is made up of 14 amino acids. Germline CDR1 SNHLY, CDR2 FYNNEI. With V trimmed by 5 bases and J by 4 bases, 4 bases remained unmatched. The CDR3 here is CASSKGTGGYEQYF. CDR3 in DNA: TGTGCCAGCAGTAAAGGGACAGGGGGTTACGAGCAGTACTTC.

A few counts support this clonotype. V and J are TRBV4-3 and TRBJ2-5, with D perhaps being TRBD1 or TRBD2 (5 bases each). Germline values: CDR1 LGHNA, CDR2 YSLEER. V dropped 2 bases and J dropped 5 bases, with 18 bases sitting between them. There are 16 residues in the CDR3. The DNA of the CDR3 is TGCGCCAGCAGCCAATCCGGGACCCACGGGGTGGAGACCCAGTACTTC. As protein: CASSQSGTHGVETQYF.